The clone carrying this T cell receptor beta chain was seen a handful of times. The antigen is not known. PCR was performed using 60 Vbeta and 13 Jbeta primers. The data were produced by immunoSEQ multiplex PCR, yet TCRdb's version contains in-frame clones alone and is incomplete. The data contain approximately 150,000 clones, about 80% of them singletons. The data were obtained in a study of cytomegalovirus exposure and HLA in healthy donors. Study findings and constraints: TCR beta sequences reportedly predicted most subjects' HLA-A and HLA-B alleles accurately.

The clonotype comes from a man aged 18 to 29 in good health and CMV-seropositive. Sequenced input: PBMCs.

The CDR3 coding sequence is TGTGCCAGCAGCTTCAGGGCTAACCAAGAGACCCAGTACTTC. Protein sequence: CASSFRANQETQYF. The chain joins TRBV7-6 to TRBJ2-5; D perhaps matches TRBD1 (5 bases). The germline CDR1 and CDR2 sequences are SGHVS and FNYEAQ. This CDR3 has 14 amino acids. Trimming removed 3 bases from V and 0 bases from J, with 8 bases in between.